The 13 T cell receptor beta chains given below trace back to one sample, sequenced in a study of blood T cell repertoires in COVID-19. The method was immunoSEQ multiplex PCR; TCRdb's version includes in-frame clones alone and lacks a portion of them. The sample gives fewer than 350,000 clones, approximately 86% of which show up once; roughly 9.9% is in the top ten. Sequenced sample: peripheral blood. These receptors all stem from a man younger than 40 with COVID-19, enrolled during active disease.

The V and J genes are TRBV7-6 and TRBJ2-7, with D possibly matching TRBD1 (5 bases). V was cut by 1 base and J by 3 bases, with 16 bases left in between. This CDR3 comprises 16 residues. From germline, CDR1 is SGHVS and CDR2 FNYEAQ. This chain's CDR3 is CASSLGNPGPGYEQYF. The CDR3 DNA follows: TGTGCCAGCAGCTTAGGGAACCCAGGGCCCGGCTACGAGCAGTACTTC.

The rearrangement uses TRBV3-1 (or the pseudogene TRBV3-2) and TRBJ1-1; D gene unclear. The V end was cut by 3 bases, the J end by 5 bases, with 13 bases between. CDR1 and CDR2 from the germline V gene are LGHDT and YNNKEL (reference sequence). The CDR3 contains 14 residues. CDR3 DNA sequence: TGTGCCAGCAGCCAGCGCGAGGGCGGGACTGAAGCTTTCTTT. Its protein is CASSQREGGTEAFF.

This clone was observed a few times. The V call is TRBV7-3, the J call TRBJ1-6; tentatively, D is TRBD1 (5 bases). Trimming removed 1 base from V and 9 bases from J, with 13 bases in between. CDR3 length equals 15 residues. In germline, CDR1 is SGHTA, CDR2 FQGTGA. As DNA, the CDR3 is TGTGCCAGCAGCTTAAGGGGGGAGCCTTTTTCACCCCTCCACTTT. It is translated as CASSLRGEPFSPLHF.

The genes are TRBV2 and TRBJ1-1, with TRBD1 identical over 7 bases. The ends lost 6 bases at V and 3 bases at J; junction bases unmatched: 4. CDR1 SNHLY and CDR2 FYNNEI come from the germline V gene. CDR3 length: 13 residues. The CDR3 loop reads CASRLGQDTEAFF. The CDR3 nucleotides read TGTGCCAGCAGGCTAGGACAGGACACTGAAGCTTTCTTT.

The V gene is TRBV19, the J gene TRBJ1-5, with TRBD1 as a possible D gene (6 bases). Germline V lookup: CDR1 LNHDA, CDR2 SQIVND (reference sequence). The CDR3 is made up of 15 amino acids. The ends were cut back, 2 bases at V and 3 bases at J, with 11 bases in the middle. The CDR3 DNA reads TGTGCCAGTAGTATAAGCAGGGGATTCAATCAGCCCCAGCATTTT. Protein product: CASSISRGFNQPQHF.

This sequence joins TRBV4-1 and TRBJ2-6, with D possibly matching TRBD1 (6 bases). With 2 bases removed from V and 4 bases from J, the gap between germline ends came to 12 bases. CDR3 length equals 16 residues. Germline lookup yields CDR1 MGHRA and CDR2 YSYEKL. Here the CDR3 reads CASSQLTGPGANVLTF. The CDR3 DNA is TGCGCCAGCAGCCAATTGACAGGTCCCGGGGCCAACGTCCTGACTTTC.

J is TRBJ1-1 and V is TRBV5-1; TRBD1 aligns across 10 bases. Looked up from germline, CDR1 is SGHRS and CDR2 is YFSETQ. The CDR3 covers 15 residues. Trimming took 5 bases from V and 2 from J; bases not matched to a gene: 6. The CDR3 reads CASRFGTGANTEAFF. Here the CDR3 DNA reads TGCGCCAGCAGATTCGGGACAGGGGCTAACACTGAAGCTTTCTTT.

This sequence joins TRBV24-1 and TRBJ2-1, with a weak D call TRBD1 (6 bases). Trimming took 9 bases from V and 7 from J, leaving 18 bases between them. The CDR3 runs to 14 residues. The germline V gene has CDR1 KGHDR and CDR2 SFDVKD. The chain's CDR3 is CATEGVWGLNEQFF. The CDR3 coding sequence is TGTGCCACCGAGGGGGTATGGGGATTAAATGAGCAGTTCTTC.

The table lists this clone with a count of one. This chain joins TRBV7-2 and TRBJ1-1, with D possibly TRBD1 on 5 matching bases. CDR1 is SGHTA and CDR2 is FQGNSA in the germline V gene. Trimming removed 4 bases at V and 6 bases at J, with 18 bases between. The CDR3 spans 15 residues. CDR3 in amino acids: CASSSLQGGEAEAFF. The CDR3, as DNA: TGTGCCAGCAGCTCCCTCCAGGGCGGAGAGGCTGAAGCTTTCTTT.

The chain combines TRBV7-3 with TRBJ2-1; 10 nucleotides agree with TRBD2. V shed 4 bases, J shed 7 bases, and the junction held 10 bases outside the gene matches. The CDR3 loop spans 16 amino acids. Germline CDR1 reads SGHTA; CDR2 reads FQGTGA. DNA of the CDR3: TGTGCCAGCAGCTCCCGGACTAGCGGCGCGAGGAATGAGCAGTTCTTC. Amino acids: CASSSRTSGARNEQFF.

V and J are TRBV29-1 and TRBJ1-2; 9 bases are shared with TRBD1. The CDR3 totals 13 residues. J gave up 7 bases and V 6 bases, and 9 bases lay outside the gene matches. The germline CDR1 and CDR2 sequences are SQVTM and ANQGSEA. CDR3 DNA: TGCAGCGTGGGACAGACAGGGGGGAGTGGCTACACCTTC. Protein: CSVGQTGGSGYTF.

This clone occurred once. CDR3 in amino acids: CASRGSGLLSTDTQYF. The DNA of the CDR3 is TGTGCCAGCAGGGGCTCAGGGCTCCTAAGCACAGATACGCAGTATTTT. The chain couples TRBV2 to TRBJ2-3, with D perhaps matching TRBD1 (5 bases). Trimming took off 6 bases at V and 0 bases at J, with 16 bases between the two ends. The CDR3 sequence is 16 residues long. Germline assignment: CDR1 SNHLY and CDR2 FYNNEI.

This rearrangement joins TRBV7-9 to TRBJ1-1; TRBD1 might be the D (5 bases). CDR1 and CDR2 from the germline V gene are SEHNR and FQNEAQ (reference sequence). The CDR3 has 14 residues. V gave up 2 bases and J gave up 1 base, with 8 bases separating them. In DNA form, the CDR3 reads TGTGCCAGCAGCTTAACAGGTACGAACACTGAAGCTTTCTTT. The encoded protein is CASSLTGTNTEAFF.